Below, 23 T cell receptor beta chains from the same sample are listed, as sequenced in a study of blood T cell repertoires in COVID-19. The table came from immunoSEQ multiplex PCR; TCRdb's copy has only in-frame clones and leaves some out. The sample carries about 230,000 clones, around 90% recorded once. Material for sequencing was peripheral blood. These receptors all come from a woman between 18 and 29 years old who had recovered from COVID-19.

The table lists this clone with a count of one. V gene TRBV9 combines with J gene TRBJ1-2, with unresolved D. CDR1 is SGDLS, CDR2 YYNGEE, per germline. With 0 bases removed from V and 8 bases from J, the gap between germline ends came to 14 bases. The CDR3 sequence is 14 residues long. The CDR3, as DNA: TGTGCCAGCAGCGTAGGTGATAGGAGCTGGGGCTACACCTTC. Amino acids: CASSVGDRSWGYTF.

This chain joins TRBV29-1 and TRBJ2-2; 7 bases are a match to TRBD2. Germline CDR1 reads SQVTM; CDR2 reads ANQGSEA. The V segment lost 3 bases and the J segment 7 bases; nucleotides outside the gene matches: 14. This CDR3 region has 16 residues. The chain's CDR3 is CSVDGLDGRPVGELFF. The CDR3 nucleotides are TGCAGCGTTGATGGGTTAGACGGGAGGCCCGTCGGGGAGCTGTTTTTT.

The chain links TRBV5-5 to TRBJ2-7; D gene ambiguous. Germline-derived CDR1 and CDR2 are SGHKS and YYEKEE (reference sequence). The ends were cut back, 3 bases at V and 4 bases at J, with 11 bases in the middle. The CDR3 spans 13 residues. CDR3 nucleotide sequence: TGTGCCAGCAGCTCAGCTGACATGTACGAGCAGTACTTC. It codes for CASSSADMYEQYF.

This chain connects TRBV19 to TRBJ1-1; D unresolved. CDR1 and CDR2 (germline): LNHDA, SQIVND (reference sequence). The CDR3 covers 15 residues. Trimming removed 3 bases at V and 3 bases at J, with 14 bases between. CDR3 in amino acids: CASSMNSRWDTEAFF. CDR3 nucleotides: TGTGCCAGTAGTATGAACAGTCGGTGGGACACTGAAGCTTTCTTT. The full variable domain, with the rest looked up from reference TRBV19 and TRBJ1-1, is DGGITQSPKYLFRKEGQNVTLSCEQNLNHDAMYWYRQDPGQGLRLIYYSQIVNDFQKGDIAEGYSVSREKKESFPLTVTSAQKNPTAFYLCASSMNSRWDTEAFFGQGTRLTVV.

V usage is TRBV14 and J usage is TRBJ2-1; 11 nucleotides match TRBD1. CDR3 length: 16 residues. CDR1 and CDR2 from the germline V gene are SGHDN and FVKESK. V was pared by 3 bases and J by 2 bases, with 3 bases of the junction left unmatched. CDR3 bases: TGTGCCAGCAGCCAGACGGGACAGGGGGCCTACAATGAGCAGTTCTTC. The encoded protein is CASSQTGQGAYNEQFF.

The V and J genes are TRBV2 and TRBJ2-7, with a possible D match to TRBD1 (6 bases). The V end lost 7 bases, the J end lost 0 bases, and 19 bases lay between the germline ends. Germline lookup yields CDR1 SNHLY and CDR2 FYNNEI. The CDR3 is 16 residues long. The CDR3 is CASNERKDRPSYEQYF. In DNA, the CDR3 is TGTGCCAGCAACGAACGTAAAGACAGGCCCTCCTACGAGCAGTACTTC.

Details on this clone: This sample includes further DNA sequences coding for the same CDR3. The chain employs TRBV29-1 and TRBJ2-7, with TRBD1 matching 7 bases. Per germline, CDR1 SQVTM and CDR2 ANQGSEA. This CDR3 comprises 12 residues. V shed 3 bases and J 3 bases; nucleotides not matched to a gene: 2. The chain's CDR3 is CSVEGDSYEQYF. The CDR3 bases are TGCAGCGTTGAGGGGGACAGCTACGAGCAGTACTTC.

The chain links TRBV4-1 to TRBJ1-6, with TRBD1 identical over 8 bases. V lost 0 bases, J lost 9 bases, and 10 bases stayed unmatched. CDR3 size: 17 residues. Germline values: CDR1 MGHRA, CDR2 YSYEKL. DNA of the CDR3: TGCGCCAGCAGCCAAGATCGTGGAGACAGGGGTGGTTCACCCCTCCACTTT. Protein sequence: CASSQDRGDRGGSPLHF.

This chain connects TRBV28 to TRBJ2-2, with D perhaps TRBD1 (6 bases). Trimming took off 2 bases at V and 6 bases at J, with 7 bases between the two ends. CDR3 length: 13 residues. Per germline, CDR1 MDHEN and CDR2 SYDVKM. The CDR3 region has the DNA TGTGCCAGCAGTTTAACAGGGTCCGGGGAGCTGTTTTTT. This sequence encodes CASSLTGSGELFF.

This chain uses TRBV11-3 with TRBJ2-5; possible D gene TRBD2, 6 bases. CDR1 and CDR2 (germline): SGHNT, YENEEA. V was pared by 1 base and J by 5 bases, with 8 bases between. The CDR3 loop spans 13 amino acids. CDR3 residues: CASSLGAGETQYF. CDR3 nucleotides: TGTGCCAGCAGCTTAGGGGCGGGGGAGACCCAGTACTTC.

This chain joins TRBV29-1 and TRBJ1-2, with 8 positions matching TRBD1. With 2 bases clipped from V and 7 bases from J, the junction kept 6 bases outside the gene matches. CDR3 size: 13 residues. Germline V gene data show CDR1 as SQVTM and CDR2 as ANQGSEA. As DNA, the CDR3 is TGCAGCGTTGAACCAGGACAGGGAGGTGGCTACACCTTC. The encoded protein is CSVEPGQGGGYTF.

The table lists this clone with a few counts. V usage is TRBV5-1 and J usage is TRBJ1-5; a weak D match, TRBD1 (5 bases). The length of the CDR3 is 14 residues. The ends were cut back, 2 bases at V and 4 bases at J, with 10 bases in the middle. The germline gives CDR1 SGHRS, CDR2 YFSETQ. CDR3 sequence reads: CASSLIPGNQPQHF. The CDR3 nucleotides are TGCGCCAGCAGCTTAATCCCAGGGAATCAGCCCCAGCATTTT.

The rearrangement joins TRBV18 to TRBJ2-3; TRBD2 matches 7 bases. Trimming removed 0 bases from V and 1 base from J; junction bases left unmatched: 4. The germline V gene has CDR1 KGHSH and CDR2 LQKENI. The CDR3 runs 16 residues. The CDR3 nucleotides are TGTGCCAGCTCACCACCCACTAGCGTAGGCACAGATACGCAGTATTTT. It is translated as CASSPPTSVGTDTQYF.

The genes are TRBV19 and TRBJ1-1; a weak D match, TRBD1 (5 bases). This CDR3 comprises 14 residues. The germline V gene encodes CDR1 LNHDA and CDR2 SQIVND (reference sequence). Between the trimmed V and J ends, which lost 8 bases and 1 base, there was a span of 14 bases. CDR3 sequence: CASWTLLGNTEAFF. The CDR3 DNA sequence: TGTGCCAGTTGGACACTTTTAGGGAACACTGAAGCTTTCTTT.

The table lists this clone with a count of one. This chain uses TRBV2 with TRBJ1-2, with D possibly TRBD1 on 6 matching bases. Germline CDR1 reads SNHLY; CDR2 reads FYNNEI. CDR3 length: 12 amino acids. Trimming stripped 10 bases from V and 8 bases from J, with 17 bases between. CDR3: CATTRGPGGYTF. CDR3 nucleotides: TGTGCCACCACCAGGGGTCCCGGGGGCTACACCTTC.

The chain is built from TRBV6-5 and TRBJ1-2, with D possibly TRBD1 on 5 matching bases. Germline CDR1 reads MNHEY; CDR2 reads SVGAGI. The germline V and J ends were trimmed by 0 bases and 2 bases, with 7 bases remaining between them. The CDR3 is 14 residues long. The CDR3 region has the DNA TGTGCCAGCAGTTACTCGGGGCTAAACTATGGCTACACCTTC. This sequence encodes CASSYSGLNYGYTF.

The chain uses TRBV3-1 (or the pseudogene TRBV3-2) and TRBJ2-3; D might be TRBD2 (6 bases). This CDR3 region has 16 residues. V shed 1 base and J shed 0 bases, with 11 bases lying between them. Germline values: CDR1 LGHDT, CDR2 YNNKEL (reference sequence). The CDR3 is CASSQGGGTSTDTQYF. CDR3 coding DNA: TGTGCCAGCAGCCAAGGTGGAGGGACTAGCACAGATACGCAGTATTTT.

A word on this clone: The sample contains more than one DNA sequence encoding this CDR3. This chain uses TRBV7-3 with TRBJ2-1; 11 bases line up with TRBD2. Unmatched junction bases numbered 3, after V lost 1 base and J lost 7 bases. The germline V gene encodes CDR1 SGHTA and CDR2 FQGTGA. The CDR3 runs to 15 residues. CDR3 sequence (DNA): TGTGCCAGCAGCTTAAGACTAGCGGGACCTAATGAGCAGTTCTTC. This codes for CASSLRLAGPNEQFF.

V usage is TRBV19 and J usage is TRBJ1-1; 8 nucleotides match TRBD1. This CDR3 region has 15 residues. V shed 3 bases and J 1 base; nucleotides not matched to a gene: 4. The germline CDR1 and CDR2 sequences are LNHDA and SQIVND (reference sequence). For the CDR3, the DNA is TGTGCCAGTAGTATTGGAGGACAGGGGAACACTGAAGCTTTCTTT. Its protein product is CASSIGGQGNTEAFF.

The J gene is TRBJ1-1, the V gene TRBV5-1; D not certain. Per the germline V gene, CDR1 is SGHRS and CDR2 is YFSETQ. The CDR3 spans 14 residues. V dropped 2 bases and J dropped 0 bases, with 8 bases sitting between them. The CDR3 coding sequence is TGCGCCAGCAGCTTAATATACATGAACACTGAAGCTTTCTTT. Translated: CASSLIYMNTEAFF.

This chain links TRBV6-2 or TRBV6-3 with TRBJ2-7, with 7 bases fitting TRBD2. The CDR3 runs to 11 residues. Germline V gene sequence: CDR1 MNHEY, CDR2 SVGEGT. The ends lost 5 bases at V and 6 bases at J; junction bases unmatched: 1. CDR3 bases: TGTGCCAGCAGTCCGGGGGGCGAGCAGTACTTC. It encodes CASSPGGEQYF.

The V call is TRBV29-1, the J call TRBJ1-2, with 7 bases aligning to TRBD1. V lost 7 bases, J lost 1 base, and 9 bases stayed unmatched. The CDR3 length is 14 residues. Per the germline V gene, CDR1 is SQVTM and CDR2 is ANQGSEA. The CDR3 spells CSASGQDFNYGYTF. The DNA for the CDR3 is TGCAGCGCGTCAGGACAGGATTTTAACTATGGCTACACCTTC. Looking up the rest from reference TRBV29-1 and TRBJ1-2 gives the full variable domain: SAVISQKPSRDICQRGTSLTIQCQVDSQVTMMFWYRQQPGQSLTLIATANQGSEATYESGFVIDKFPISRPNLTFSTLTVSNMSPEDSSIYLCSASGQDFNYGYTFGSGTRLTVV.

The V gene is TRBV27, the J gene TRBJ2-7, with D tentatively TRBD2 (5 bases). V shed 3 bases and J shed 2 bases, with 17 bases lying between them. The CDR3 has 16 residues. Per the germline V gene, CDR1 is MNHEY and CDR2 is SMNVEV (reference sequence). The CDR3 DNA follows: TGTGCCAGCAGTTTTTCGAGGGCTAGTATCCCCTACGAGCAGTACTTC. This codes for CASSFSRASIPYEQYF.